These T cell receptor beta chains were read from a single sample in a study of T cell responses to AZD1222 COVID-19 vaccine. Sequencing used immunoSEQ multiplex PCR; TCRdb keeps in-frame clones, though not all of them. This repertoire shows approximately 65,000 clones, about nine tenths found once; its top ten account for roughly 8%. The sample here was peripheral blood, taken on day 0 of AZD1222 vaccination. The receptors originated from an adult in good health. CDR3s include the opening cysteine and the closing phenylalanine or tryptophan. The order of the fields is J gene, V gene, clone size, D gene, CDR3 DNA, CDR3 protein. The D gene is left open where the match is weak. Size values are once, few and many counts, or a class for expanded clones, and some rows have none.

J: TRBJ2-4
V: TRBV5-5
size: .
D: .
DNA: TGTGCCAGCAGCTCACCAGGGGATATGGGGGGAAACATTCAGTACTTC
CDR3: CASSSPGDMGGNIQYF

J: TRBJ1-2
V: TRBV6-1
size: few
D: .
DNA: TGTGCCAGCAGTGAACAAATGGGACAAAACTATGGCTACACCTTC
CDR3: CASSEQMGQNYGYTF

J: TRBJ1-5
V: TRBV11-2
size: .
D: .
DNA: TGTGCCAGCAGCTTACAGGAGAATCAGCCCCAGCATTTT
CDR3: CASSLQENQPQHF

J: TRBJ2-7
V: TRBV5-1
size: few
D: .
DNA: TGCGCCAGCAGCTTGGAGGGGGGGTCCTACGAGCAGTACTTC
CDR3: CASSLEGGSYEQYF

J: TRBJ2-5
V: TRBV5-1
size: .
D: .
DNA: TGCGCCAGCAGCTTACAGGGATTAGGAGAGACCCAGTACTTC
CDR3: CASSLQGLGETQYF

J: TRBJ1-2
V: TRBV4-1
size: .
D: .
DNA: TGCGCCAGCAGGGGGGACGGGAACTATGGCTACACCTTC
CDR3: CASRGDGNYGYTF

J: TRBJ1-2
V: TRBV5-1
size: .
D: .
DNA: TGCGCCAGCAGCTACCTGCGGGACAATAATGGCTACACCTTC
CDR3: CASSYLRDNNGYTF

J: TRBJ1-2
V: TRBV7-2
size: once
D: .
DNA: TGTGCCAGCACCACAGGCAAGGACGGAAACTATGGCTACACCTTC
CDR3: CASTTGKDGNYGYTF

J: TRBJ2-7
V: TRBV19
size: .
D: TRBD2
DNA: TGTGCCAGTAACTCCCTAAGCGGGAGGGTCTACGAGCAGTACTTC
CDR3: CASNSLSGRVYEQYF

J: TRBJ1-6
V: TRBV16
size: few
D: .
DNA: TGTGCCAGCAGCCAAAGGGTTTATTCACCCCTCCACTTT
CDR3: CASSQRVYSPLHF

J: TRBJ2-7
V: TRBV19
size: .
D: TRBD2
DNA: TGTGCCAGTAGTATTGGGACTAGCTTTGGCGAGCAGTACTTC
CDR3: CASSIGTSFGEQYF

J: TRBJ1-1
V: TRBV28
size: few
D: .
DNA: TGTGCCAGCAGTCCGCCAGACAGGTCCCTTGAAGCTTTCTTT
CDR3: CASSPPDRSLEAFF

J: TRBJ1-2
V: TRBV5-4
size: .
D: TRBD1
DNA: TGTGCCAGCAGCTTGGGCGACAGGGTATATGGCTACACCTTC
CDR3: CASSLGDRVYGYTF

J: TRBJ1-5
V: TRBV28
size: few
D: .
DNA: TGTGCCAGCAGTTTTTTATTTTCAGGCAATCAGCCCCAGCATTTT
CDR3: CASSFLFSGNQPQHF

J: TRBJ2-7
V: TRBV6-5
size: .
D: .
DNA: TGTGCCAGCAGTCCGGACAGAACCTACGAGCAGTACTTC
CDR3: CASSPDRTYEQYF

J: TRBJ1-3
V: TRBV6-5
size: .
D: TRBD1
DNA: TGTGCCAGCTCAGGACAGGCACAACCGACCACCATATATTTT
CDR3: CASSGQAQPTTIYF

J: TRBJ2-7
V: TRBV7-2
size: .
D: .
DNA: TGTGCCAGCAGCTTATACCCCTCGCAGGGCGAGCAGTACTTC
CDR3: CASSLYPSQGEQYF

J: TRBJ2-5
V: TRBV2
size: .
D: .
DNA: TGTGCCAGCAGCTTGGGTCCGGGACTCCTTTCGGGCGCCCAGTACTTC
CDR3: CASSLGPGLLSGAQYF

J: TRBJ2-1
V: TRBV4-3
size: .
D: TRBD2
DNA: TGCGCCAGCAGCGGCGGGAGCTTCGATGAGCAGTTCTTC
CDR3: CASSGGSFDEQFF

J: TRBJ2-1
V: TRBV7-3
size: .
D: .
DNA: TGTGCCAGCAGCTTAACTCCAATTAACAATGAGCAGTTCTTC
CDR3: CASSLTPINNEQFF

J: TRBJ1-1
V: TRBV7-9
size: .
D: .
DNA: TGTGCCAGCAGCGGCAGTCGGACAAAAGTGAACACTGAAGCTTTCTTT
CDR3: CASSGSRTKVNTEAFF

J: TRBJ1-6
V: TRBV5-4
size: .
D: .
DNA: TGTGCCAGCAGCGGGGGACTGGACTTCGGCTCACCCCTCCACTTT
CDR3: CASSGGLDFGSPLHF

J: TRBJ2-6
V: TRBV27
size: .
D: .
DNA: TGTGCCAGCAGTCCACTCCCTGGGGCCAACGTCCTGACTTTC
CDR3: CASSPLPGANVLTF

J: TRBJ1-5
V: TRBV19
size: .
D: .
DNA: TGTGCCAGTAGTGGAGCCCAGAAGGTGAATAGCAATCAGCCCCAGCATTTT
CDR3: CASSGAQKVNSNQPQHF

J: TRBJ1-1
V: TRBV2
size: .
D: TRBD1
DNA: TGTGCCAGCCGGAGCTTACAGGGGCCCCTGAACACTGAAGCTTTCTTT
CDR3: CASRSLQGPLNTEAFF

J: TRBJ1-1
V: TRBV29-1
size: once
D: .
DNA: TGCAGCGTTGAAAGCCAGGTGGGGACTGAAGCTTTCTTT
CDR3: CSVESQVGTEAFF

J: TRBJ2-2
V: TRBV7-2
size: .
D: TRBD2
DNA: TGTGCCAGCAGCTTAAGTTTCTCCGGGAGGATCACCGGGGAGCTGTTTTTT
CDR3: CASSLSFSGRITGELFF

J: TRBJ1-6
V: TRBV4-1
size: .
D: .
DNA: TGCGCCAGCAGCCAAGGCCGGGTACGGTCCCAGGGTTCACCCCTCCACTTT
CDR3: CASSQGRVRSQGSPLHF

J: TRBJ1-5
V: TRBV18
size: .
D: .
DNA: TGTGCCAGCTCACCTCGACAGGACAATCAGCCCCAGCATTTT
CDR3: CASSPRQDNQPQHF

J: TRBJ1-2
V: TRBV7-2
size: .
D: TRBD1
DNA: TGTGCCAGCAGCTTTAGTATGTCCGGAGGGGGCGAAGGATATGGCTACACCTTC
CDR3: CASSFSMSGGGEGYGYTF

J: TRBJ2-1
V: TRBV30
size: .
D: .
DNA: TGTGCCTCATATGGGAGCGCCTCAATCTCCTACAATGAGCAGTTCTTC
CDR3: CASYGSASISYNEQFF

J: TRBJ1-2
V: TRBV4-2
size: .
D: .
DNA: TGTGCCAGCAGCCAAGAAGGCGGGGAGACGAACTATGGCTACACCTTC
CDR3: CASSQEGGETNYGYTF

J: TRBJ2-5
V: TRBV18
size: once
D: .
DNA: TGTGCCAGCTCACCACCGGTCCTACGGAGTTATGAGACCCAGTACTTC
CDR3: CASSPPVLRSYETQYF

J: TRBJ1-2
V: TRBV24-1
size: once
D: TRBD1
DNA: TGTGCCACCAGTGATCGGGACAGGGAGGTTGGCTACACCTTC
CDR3: CATSDRDREVGYTF

J: TRBJ2-1
V: TRBV10-3
size: .
D: .
DNA: TGTGCCATCAGTGAGACAAAAGAGGACAATGAGCAGTTCTTC
CDR3: CAISETKEDNEQFF

J: TRBJ2-5
V: TRBV18
size: .
D: .
DNA: TGTGCCAGCTCACCACAGACGGGAACTCAAGAGACCCAGTACTTC
CDR3: CASSPQTGTQETQYF

J: TRBJ2-7
V: TRBV5-4
size: .
D: .
DNA: TGTGCCAGCAGCTTGGGACGGGACCCCTACGAGCAGTACTTC
CDR3: CASSLGRDPYEQYF

J: TRBJ1-6
V: TRBV6-2/TRBV6-3
size: .
D: TRBD1
DNA: TGTGCCAGCAGTTACGACAGGGGACGATCACCCCTCCACTTT
CDR3: CASSYDRGRSPLHF

J: TRBJ2-7
V: TRBV3-1/TRBV3-2
size: .
D: TRBD1
DNA: TGTGCCAGCAGCCAAGCCCGTACCGGGACAGGGGGCGACGAGCAGTACTTC
CDR3: CASSQARTGTGGDEQYF

J: TRBJ1-1
V: TRBV7-3
size: .
D: TRBD1
DNA: TGTGCCAGCAGCTCTTCAGGGGGCATGACTGAAGCTTTCTTT
CDR3: CASSSSGGMTEAFF

J: TRBJ2-1
V: TRBV28
size: .
D: .
DNA: TGTGCCAGCAGTTTTTCTAGCACTGAGCAGTTCTTC
CDR3: CASSFSSTEQFF

J: TRBJ2-7
V: TRBV7-9
size: .
D: TRBD1
DNA: TGTGCCAGCAGCTTACGACAGGGGAGCTACGAGCAGTACTTC
CDR3: CASSLRQGSYEQYF